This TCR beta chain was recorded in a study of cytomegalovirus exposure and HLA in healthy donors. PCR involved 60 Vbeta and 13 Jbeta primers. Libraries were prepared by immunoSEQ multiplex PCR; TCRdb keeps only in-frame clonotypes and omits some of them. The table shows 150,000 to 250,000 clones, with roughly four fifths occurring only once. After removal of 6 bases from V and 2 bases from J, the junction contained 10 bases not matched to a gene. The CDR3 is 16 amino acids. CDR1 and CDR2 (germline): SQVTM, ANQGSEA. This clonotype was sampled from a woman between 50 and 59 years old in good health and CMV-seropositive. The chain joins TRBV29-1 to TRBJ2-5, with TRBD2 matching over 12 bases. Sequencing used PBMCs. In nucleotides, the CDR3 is TGCAGCGTCCGAGGTCTAGCGGGAGGGCGGCAAGAGACCCAGTACTTC. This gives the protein CSVRGLAGGRQETQYF.